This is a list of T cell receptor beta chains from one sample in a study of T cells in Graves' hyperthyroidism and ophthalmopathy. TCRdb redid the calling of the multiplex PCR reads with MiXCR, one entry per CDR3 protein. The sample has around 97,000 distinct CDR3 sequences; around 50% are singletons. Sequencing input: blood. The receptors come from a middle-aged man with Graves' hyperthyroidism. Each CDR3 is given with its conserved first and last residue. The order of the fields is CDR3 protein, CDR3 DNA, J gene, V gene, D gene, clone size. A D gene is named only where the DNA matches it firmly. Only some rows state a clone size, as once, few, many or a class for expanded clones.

CDR3aa: CAREGATDYEQYF; CDR3nt: TGTGCCAGAGAGGGGGCCACGGATTACGAGCAGTACTTC; j_gene: TRBJ2-7; v_gene: TRBV2; d_gene: TRBD1; abundance: -
CDR3aa: CASRVRRNSYNEQFF; CDR3nt: TGTGCCAGCAGGGTCCGGCGGAACTCCTACAATGAGCAGTTCTTC; j_gene: TRBJ2-1; v_gene: TRBV2; d_gene: -; abundance: many
CDR3aa: CASSPSPGWEQYF; CDR3nt: TGCGCCAGCAGCCCGTCCCCCGGGTGGGAGCAGTACTTC; j_gene: TRBJ2-7; v_gene: TRBV4-1; d_gene: -; abundance: many
CDR3aa: CASSPARLEVGNSPLHF; CDR3nt: TGTGCCAGCTCACCAGCCCGATTAGAAGTTGGGAATTCACCCCTCCACTTT; j_gene: TRBJ1-6; v_gene: TRBV18; d_gene: -; abundance: few
CDR3aa: CAWSGDRGANTEAFF; CDR3nt: TGTGCCTGGAGTGGAGACAGGGGGGCGAACACTGAAGCTTTCTTT; j_gene: TRBJ1-1; v_gene: TRBV7-2; d_gene: TRBD1; abundance: few
CDR3aa: CSARDGGQVLF; CDR3nt: TGCAGTGCTAGAGACGGGGGACAGGTACTTTTT; j_gene: TRBJ1-4; v_gene: TRBV20-1; d_gene: TRBD1; abundance: -
CDR3aa: CASSGTERKGMNTEAFF; CDR3nt: TGTGCCAGCAGTGGGACGGAACGAAAAGGGATGAACACTGAAGCTTTCTTT; j_gene: TRBJ1-1; v_gene: TRBV28; d_gene: -; abundance: few
CDR3aa: CSAREEEQPQHF; CDR3nt: TGCAGTGCTAGAGAGGAGGAACAGCCCCAGCATTTT; j_gene: TRBJ1-5; v_gene: TRBV20-1; d_gene: -; abundance: -
CDR3aa: CRLDSNTEAFF; CDR3nt: TGCAGGCTGGACAGTAACACTGAAGCTTTCTTT; j_gene: TRBJ1-1; v_gene: TRBV20-1; d_gene: -; abundance: many
CDR3aa: CASSFQGGKLPYEQYF; CDR3nt: TGTGCCAGCAGCTTTCAAGGGGGAAAGTTGCCCTACGAGCAGTACTTC; j_gene: TRBJ2-7; v_gene: TRBV7-3; d_gene: -; abundance: -
CDR3aa: CATSDPGQGRGYTF; CDR3nt: TGTGCCACCAGTGATCCCGGACAGGGCCGTGGCTACACCTTC; j_gene: TRBJ1-2; v_gene: TRBV24-1; d_gene: TRBD1; abundance: -
CDR3aa: CASSPEDRGGGYTF; CDR3nt: TGTGCCAGCAGCCCCGAGGACAGGGGTGGTGGCTACACCTTC; j_gene: TRBJ1-2; v_gene: TRBV11-2; d_gene: TRBD1; abundance: many
CDR3aa: CASSPKVRHPGGGYTF; CDR3nt: TGCGCCAGCAGCCCCAAGGTACGGCACCCCGGCGGTGGCTACACCTTC; j_gene: TRBJ1-2; v_gene: TRBV4-1; d_gene: -; abundance: many
CDR3aa: CASSVGPSGRVDTQYF; CDR3nt: TGTGCCAGCAGCGTAGGCCCTAGCGGGAGGGTTGATACGCAGTATTTT; j_gene: TRBJ2-3; v_gene: TRBV9; d_gene: TRBD2; abundance: once
CDR3aa: CASSPGLVTEAFF; CDR3nt: TGTGCCAGCAGTCCCGGTTTGGTAACTGAAGCTTTCTTT; j_gene: TRBJ1-1; v_gene: TRBV12-3/TRBV12-4; d_gene: -; abundance: many
CDR3aa: CASSRLGGTDYNEQFF; CDR3nt: TGCGCCAGCAGCCGCCTGGGGGGGACGGATTACAATGAGCAGTTCTTC; j_gene: TRBJ2-1; v_gene: TRBV7-2; d_gene: TRBD2; abundance: -
CDR3aa: CASSRIFGTQETQYF; CDR3nt: TGTGCCAGCAGCCGGATTTTTGGTACCCAAGAGACCCAGTACTTC; j_gene: TRBJ2-5; v_gene: TRBV11-2; d_gene: -; abundance: many
CDR3aa: CASSPQGGAYEQYF; CDR3nt: TGTGCCAGCAGCCCCCAAGGGGGAGCTTACGAGCAGTACTTC; j_gene: TRBJ2-7; v_gene: TRBV7-3; d_gene: -; abundance: -
CDR3aa: CASSEALTNKRFF; CDR3nt: TGTGCCAGCAGTGAAGCGCTTACCAATAAGCGGTTCTTC; j_gene: TRBJ2-1; v_gene: TRBV2; d_gene: -; abundance: -
CDR3aa: CASSPPGLADEQFF; CDR3nt: TGTGCCAGCAGTCCCCCGGGACTAGCGGACGAGCAGTTCTTC; j_gene: TRBJ2-1; v_gene: TRBV7-2; d_gene: TRBD2; abundance: few
CDR3aa: CASSAGTTNTGELFF; CDR3nt: TGTGCCAGCAGCGCCGGGACAACGAACACCGGGGAGCTGTTTTTT; j_gene: TRBJ2-2; v_gene: TRBV9; d_gene: -; abundance: many
CDR3aa: CASSPGLADNEQFF; CDR3nt: TGTGCCAGCAGCCCGGGACTAGCGGACAATGAGCAGTTCTTC; j_gene: TRBJ2-1; v_gene: TRBV7-3; d_gene: TRBD2; abundance: -
CDR3aa: CSVGAGRGEQYF; CDR3nt: TGCAGCGTTGGGGCAGGGAGAGGCGAGCAGTACTTC; j_gene: TRBJ2-7; v_gene: TRBV29-1; d_gene: -; abundance: -
CDR3aa: CASSLVGTGWYF; CDR3nt: TGTGCCAGCAGCTTAGTTGGGACAGGGTGGTACTTC; j_gene: TRBJ2-7; v_gene: TRBV7-9; d_gene: TRBD1; abundance: -
CDR3aa: CASSLSTGELFF; CDR3nt: TGTGCCAGCAGCTTAAGCACCGGGGAGCTGTTTTTT; j_gene: TRBJ2-2; v_gene: TRBV7-9; d_gene: -; abundance: many
CDR3aa: CASSLLAGGETQYF; CDR3nt: TGCGCCAGCAGCTTACTAGCGGGAGGGGAGACCCAGTACTTC; j_gene: TRBJ2-5; v_gene: TRBV5-1; d_gene: TRBD2; abundance: many
CDR3aa: CASSWDRSSYEQYF; CDR3nt: TGTGCCAGCAGCTGGGACAGGAGCTCCTACGAGCAGTACTTC; j_gene: TRBJ2-7; v_gene: TRBV7-8; d_gene: TRBD1; abundance: many
CDR3aa: CSGLAGFLGETQYF; CDR3nt: TGCAGTGGACTAGCGGGATTTCTCGGGGAGACCCAGTACTTC; j_gene: TRBJ2-5; v_gene: TRBV20-1; d_gene: TRBD2; abundance: many
CDR3aa: CASRRVYTEAFF; CDR3nt: TGTGCCAGCAGGAGGGTGTACACTGAAGCTTTCTTT; j_gene: TRBJ1-1; v_gene: TRBV2; d_gene: -; abundance: -
CDR3aa: CASSLRGTGRTQYF; CDR3nt: TGTGCCAGCAGTTTAAGGGGGACGGGCAGGACCCAGTACTTC; j_gene: TRBJ2-5; v_gene: TRBV7-9; d_gene: -; abundance: -
CDR3aa: CSVPAGGGYTF; CDR3nt: TGCAGCGTTCCGGCCGGCGGGGGCTACACCTTC; j_gene: TRBJ1-2; v_gene: TRBV29-1; d_gene: -; abundance: many
CDR3aa: CASSFGQGSPSGNTIYF; CDR3nt: TGTGCCAGCAGCTTCGGACAGGGGTCCCCCTCTGGAAACACCATATATTTT; j_gene: TRBJ1-3; v_gene: TRBV7-9; d_gene: TRBD1; abundance: many
CDR3aa: CASSFEGGVGSPLHF; CDR3nt: TGTGCCAGCAGTTTTGAGGGGGGTGTAGGTTCACCCCTCCACTTT; j_gene: TRBJ1-6; v_gene: TRBV28; d_gene: -; abundance: many
CDR3aa: CATSKPDRESEQYF; CDR3nt: TGTGCCACCAGCAAACCGGACAGGGAAAGCGAGCAGTACTTC; j_gene: TRBJ2-7; v_gene: TRBV15; d_gene: TRBD1; abundance: -
CDR3aa: CSARQALYEQYF; CDR3nt: TGCAGTGCTAGACAGGCACTCTACGAGCAGTACTTC; j_gene: TRBJ2-7; v_gene: TRBV20-1; d_gene: -; abundance: many
CDR3aa: CASSKGPSYEQYF; CDR3nt: TGTGCCAGCAGTAAGGGACCTTCCTACGAGCAGTACTTC; j_gene: TRBJ2-7; v_gene: TRBV11-2; d_gene: -; abundance: many
CDR3aa: CASSPHSGGVYNEQFF; CDR3nt: TGTGCCAGCAGCCCACATAGCGGGGGGGTCTACAATGAGCAGTTCTTC; j_gene: TRBJ2-1; v_gene: TRBV7-3; d_gene: TRBD2; abundance: many
CDR3aa: CASSLLHSAGAGVTQYF; CDR3nt: TGCGCCAGCAGCCTATTACATAGCGCGGGGGCTGGGGTTACCCAGTACTTC; j_gene: TRBJ2-5; v_gene: TRBV7-8; d_gene: -; abundance: -
CDR3aa: CASSRDRGGEQYF; CDR3nt: TGTGCCAGCAGTCGGGACAGAGGCGGGGAGCAGTACTTC; j_gene: TRBJ2-7; v_gene: TRBV2; d_gene: TRBD1; abundance: -
CDR3aa: CASSGDRSSINEQFF; CDR3nt: TGTGCCAGCTCCGGGGACAGATCGTCAATCAATGAGCAGTTCTTC; j_gene: TRBJ2-1; v_gene: TRBV7-9; d_gene: TRBD1; abundance: once